The entry below describes one TCR beta chain. Its antigen is not known. The protocol was immunoSEQ multiplex PCR, while the TCRdb copy is restricted to in-frame clones and leaves out a portion. The sample carries around 1,500 clones, approximately 37% recorded once. The sample is drawn from a study of tumor-infiltrating lymphocytes in localized non-small cell lung cancer. Overall study: Resected tumor was paired with non-adjacent uninvolved lung from the same patient.

Looked up from germline, CDR1 is SGDLS and CDR2 is YYNGEE. V lost 3 bases and J 0 bases, leaving 18 bases between the germline ends. The CDR3 runs to 17 residues. Study observations and caveats: Each assay used a separate piece of the same tissue. Only some patients had TCR sequencing, depending on available tissue.

The source is a human donor with non-small cell lung cancer. The source material was uninvolved lung tissue not adjacent to the tumor. The genes are TRBV9 and TRBJ1-1, with TRBD1 as a possible D gene (6 bases). DNA of the CDR3: TGTGCCAGCAGCGGTGAGGGCTCGGACAGAATGAACACTGAAGCTTTCTTT. Translation gives CASSGEGSDRMNTEAFF.